These 2 T cell receptor beta chains originate from one sample sequenced in a study of cytomegalovirus exposure and HLA in healthy donors. Vbeta (60) and Jbeta (13) primers were used in the PCR. The protocol was immunoSEQ multiplex PCR, while the TCRdb copy is restricted to in-frame clones and leaves out a portion. The sample has around 62,000 clones, 70% to 90% seen once. Sequenced input: PBMCs. These receptors all come from a young woman in good health and CMV-seronegative.

This sequence joins TRBV2 and TRBJ1-2, with a possible D match to TRBD1 (6 bases). Germline V CDR1 and CDR2: SNHLY, FYNNEI. The length of the CDR3 is 14 residues. The ends were cut back, 6 bases at V and 9 bases at J, with 20 bases in the middle. In DNA form, the CDR3 reads TGTGCCAGCAGAGAGGCAGGGGCCCCGATCAGCTACACCTTC. Residues: CASREAGAPISYTF.

The chain has TRBV19 and TRBJ1-5; D perhaps matches TRBD1 (6 bases). Deletions cut 7 bases from V and 3 bases from J, with 16 bases between. This CDR3 is 15 amino acids long. Germline V gene lookup returns CDR1 LNHDA and CDR2 SQIVND (reference sequence). The CDR3: CASKITGYDNQPQHF. Written as DNA, the CDR3 is TGTGCCAGTAAAATCACAGGGTATGACAATCAGCCCCAGCATTTT. Together with reference TRBV19 and TRBJ1-5, the CDR3 gives the full variable domain: DGGITQSPKYLFRKEGQNVTLSCEQNLNHDAMYWYRQDPGQGLRLIYYSQIVNDFQKGDIAEGYSVSREKKESFPLTVTSAQKNPTAFYLCASKITGYDNQPQHFGDGTRLSIL.